The 31 T cell receptor beta chains below come from one sample, sequenced in a study of blood T cell repertoires in COVID-19. Assay: immunoSEQ multiplex PCR; the TCRdb copy retains only in-frame clones and omits some. The sample consists of under 250,000 clones, approximately 90% of them appearing once. The specimen sequenced was peripheral blood. These receptors were taken from a young man with acute or convalescent COVID-19.

The chain couples TRBV19 to TRBJ1-1; D might be TRBD1 (5 bases). The length of the CDR3 is 15 residues. Germline CDR1 and CDR2: LNHDA and SQIVND (reference sequence). V gave up 1 base and J gave up 3 bases, with 12 bases separating them. The CDR3 DNA reads TGTGCCAGTAGTATAGGTCAGGGTGTAGACACTGAAGCTTTCTTT. As protein: CASSIGQGVDTEAFF.

V is TRBV7-8 and J is TRBJ2-7, with D possibly matching TRBD1 (5 bases). V lost 1 base, J lost 5 bases, and 18 bases lay in between. Per the germline V gene, CDR1 is SGHVS and CDR2 is FQNEAQ. This CDR3 contains 16 residues. As DNA, the CDR3 is TGTGCCAGCAGCTTAGGATTGTTGCAGGGAACCCACGAGCAGTACTTC. Translated: CASSLGLLQGTHEQYF.

The chain links TRBV6-1 to TRBJ1-5; maybe TRBD1 (5 bases). V lost 3 bases and J 4 bases, leaving 7 bases between the germline ends. The CDR3 sequence is 13 residues long. CDR1 and CDR2 from the germline V gene are MNHNS and SASEGT. In DNA form, the CDR3 reads TGTGCCAGCAGTGAGAACAGGAATCAGCCCCAGCATTTT. Protein sequence: CASSENRNQPQHF.

The chain has TRBV5-1 and TRBJ2-7; TRBD1 matches 11 bases. This CDR3 has 15 residues. The germline V gene encodes CDR1 SGHRS and CDR2 YFSETQ. V gave up 0 bases and J gave up 4 bases; unmatched junction bases: 3. The CDR3 region has the DNA TGCGCCAGCAGCTTGGGGACAGGGGGCGGTTACGAGCAGTACTTC. This codes for CASSLGTGGGYEQYF.

The chain has TRBV18 and TRBJ1-2, with D unresolved. In germline, CDR1 is KGHSH, CDR2 LQKENI. This CDR3 spans 16 amino acids. The V and J ends lost 0 bases and 4 bases respectively, with 15 bases between them. The CDR3 region has the DNA TGTGCCAGCTCACCACCCCCGGGAGAGAGAACCTATGGCTACACCTTC. It translates to CASSPPPGERTYGYTF.

The V and J genes are TRBV10-3 and TRBJ2-7, with 9 nucleotides matching TRBD1. V lost 6 bases, J lost 4 bases, and 7 bases stayed unmatched. Germline lookup yields CDR1 ENHRY and CDR2 SYGVKD. There are 14 residues in the CDR3. The CDR3 sequence is CAIRADRGSYEQYF. CDR3 nucleotides: TGTGCCATCAGGGCGGACAGGGGATCGTACGAGCAGTACTTC.

This clone was detected only once. V and J are TRBV12-5 and TRBJ2-7; the match to TRBD2 covers 8 bases. This CDR3 contains 14 residues. Germline V gene data show CDR1 as LGHNT and CDR2 as FRNRAP. Trimming took 2 bases from V and 4 from J; bases not matched to a gene: 4. Here the CDR3 reads CASGLNREGYEQYF. CDR3 in DNA: TGTGCTAGTGGTTTGAACCGGGAGGGGTACGAGCAGTACTTC.

The chain uses TRBV10-3 and TRBJ1-2, with 8 bases fitting TRBD1. The V segment lost 3 bases and the J segment 8 bases; nucleotides outside the gene matches: 8. Germline CDR1 and CDR2: ENHRY and SYGVKD. This CDR3 comprises 14 residues. The DNA of the CDR3 is TGTGCCATCAGTGATTCCCAGGGGGCATGGGGCTACACCTTC. Protein product: CAISDSQGAWGYTF.

The rearrangement joins TRBV6-5 to TRBJ2-3, with D possibly matching TRBD1 (6 bases). CDR3 length equals 14 residues. Trimming pared 7 bases from V and 4 bases from J, leaving 15 bases between. From germline, CDR1 is MNHEY and CDR2 SVGAGI. Here the CDR3 DNA reads TGTGCCAGCAAGCAGGGGCGGGTTTCAGATACGCAGTATTTT. The encoded protein is CASKQGRVSDTQYF.

The rearrangement links TRBV7-9 to TRBJ1-6; D is perhaps TRBD1 (5 bases). The germline V gene has CDR1 SEHNR and CDR2 FQNEAQ (reference sequence). CDR3 length: 14 residues. V shed 5 bases and J shed 7 bases, with 12 bases lying between them. The CDR3: CASSLGTGNSPLHF. In DNA, the CDR3 is TGTGCCAGCAGCCTAGGGACTGGAAATTCACCCCTCCACTTT.

The V gene is TRBV7-9, the J gene TRBJ1-3; the D gene is possibly TRBD1 (6 bases). Trimming cost V 1 base and J 3 bases, with 13 bases left between them. This CDR3 has 16 residues. From germline, CDR1 is SEHNR and CDR2 FQNEAQ (reference sequence). The CDR3 DNA reads TGTGCCAGCAGCTTAGTACAGGGAGTCGGTGGAAACACCATATATTTT. Its translation is CASSLVQGVGGNTIYF. The variable domain in full, with the rest retrieved from reference TRBV7-9 and TRBJ1-3, is DTGVSQNPRHKITKRGQNVTFRCDPISEHNRLYWYRQTLGQGPEFLTYFQNEAQLEKSRLLSDRFSAERPKGSFSTLEIQRTEQGDSAMYLCASSLVQGVGGNTIYFGEGSWLTVV.

CDR3 nucleotides: TGTGCCAGCAGTTACTCGAGTACCAGGCCTGAAGCTTTCTTT. Its protein is CASSYSSTRPEAFF. The chain couples TRBV6-5 to TRBJ1-1; D is unresolved. Germline CDR1 MNHEY, CDR2 SVGAGI. The CDR3 consists of 14 residues. The V and J ends lost 0 bases and 6 bases respectively, with 11 bases between them.

DNA of the CDR3: TGCACCAGCAGCCACACTAGAAACCTAGAGACCCAGTACTTC. Translated: CTSSHTRNLETQYF. This chain links TRBV1 with TRBJ2-5; the table's TRBD2 call for D was not verified on the DNA. TRBV1 is a pseudogene. The CDR3 length is 14 residues.

This clone has just a few counts. The chain recombines TRBV10-3 with TRBJ2-3; 8 nucleotides match TRBD2. The CDR3 covers 16 residues. Trimming took 6 bases from V and 0 from J; bases not matched to a gene: 8. The germline gives CDR1 ENHRY, CDR2 SYGVKD. The CDR3 sequence: CAIRRTTSGSTDTQYF. The CDR3 coding sequence is TGTGCCATCAGGCGAACTACTAGCGGAAGCACAGATACGCAGTATTTT.

The chain couples TRBV7-2 to TRBJ1-2, with no clear D. CDR1 SGHTA and CDR2 FQGNSA come from the germline V gene. Trimming removed 2 bases at V and 1 base at J, with 20 bases between. The CDR3 is 18 residues long. CDR3 coding DNA: TGTGCCAGCAGCTTAAGGTCCCCGGCGGCCGGCTTTAACTATGGCTACACCTTC. Translating it yields CASSLRSPAAGFNYGYTF.

The V call is TRBV4-1, the J call TRBJ2-1; D remains unclear. The germline gives CDR1 MGHRA, CDR2 YSYEKL. The CDR3 contains 13 residues. V dropped 2 bases and J dropped 9 bases, with 11 bases sitting between them. The CDR3 is CASSQIPTSEQFF. CDR3 nucleotides: TGCGCCAGCAGCCAAATCCCCACGAGTGAGCAGTTCTTC.

This rearrangement joins TRBV14 to TRBJ2-7; the match to TRBD2 covers 8 bases. Germline V gene sequence: CDR1 SGHDN, CDR2 FVKESK. The V gene end was trimmed by 0 bases and the J gene end by 0 bases; junction bases not matched to a gene: 16. CDR3 length: 20 amino acids. The CDR3 reads CASSQETPRGLAGHSYEQYF. CDR3 bases: TGTGCCAGCAGCCAAGAAACCCCTCGGGGGCTAGCGGGCCACTCCTACGAGCAGTACTTC.

The chain carries TRBV6-5 and TRBJ2-7; 12 nucleotides match TRBD2. Trimming cost V 10 bases and J 3 bases; bases outside gene matches: 7. The germline V gene has CDR1 MNHEY and CDR2 SVGAGI. The CDR3 covers 14 residues. DNA for the CDR3: TGTGCCACCTCATTGGGACTAGCGGGCTACGAGCAGTACTTC. Its translation is CATSLGLAGYEQYF.

The chain employs TRBV18 and TRBJ1-1, with D perhaps TRBD1 (5 bases). This CDR3 region has 14 residues. Trimming shortened V by 3 bases and J by 3 bases, and 11 bases separated the two germline ends. Germline CDR1 reads KGHSH; CDR2 reads LQKENI. Here the CDR3 DNA reads TGTGCCAGCTCACCTGGACACCAGGACACTGAAGCTTTCTTT. It codes for CASSPGHQDTEAFF.

A word on this clone: The sample carries other DNA sequences with the same CDR3. The CDR3: CASSPRQGNQPQHF. The CDR3 region has the DNA TGTGCCAGCTCACCACGCCAGGGAAATCAGCCCCAGCATTTT. This chain uses TRBV18 with TRBJ1-5, with a possible D match to TRBD1 (5 bases). Germline CDR1 is KGHSH and CDR2 is LQKENI. The ends were cut back, 1 base at V and 4 bases at J, with 8 bases in the middle. The CDR3 is made up of 14 amino acids.

The rearrangement uses TRBV6-5 and TRBJ2-2; a possible D gene is TRBD2 (5 bases). The CDR3 length is 15 residues. V lost 6 bases, J lost 3 bases, and 14 bases lay in between. CDR1 and CDR2 (germline): MNHEY, SVGAGI. The CDR3 region is CASRPGLIHTGELFF. CDR3 DNA sequence: TGTGCCAGCAGGCCTGGACTCATCCACACCGGGGAGCTGTTTTTT.

The sample holds one count of this clone. The chain carries TRBV5-1 and TRBJ1-3; D perhaps matches TRBD1 (6 bases). The V gene's germline CDR1 is SGHRS and CDR2 YFSETQ. With 4 bases removed from V and 0 bases from J, the gap between germline ends came to 11 bases. CDR3 length: 15 residues. CDR3 sequence: CASSPTGPSGNTIYF. The CDR3 DNA is TGCGCCAGCAGCCCGACAGGCCCCTCTGGAAACACCATATATTTT.

The genes are TRBV7-9 and TRBJ2-1, with 10 bases identical to TRBD1. Germline V gene data show CDR1 as SEHNR and CDR2 as FQNEAQ (reference sequence). Germline trimming cut 5 bases from V and 3 bases from J; bases unmatched to any gene: 7. CDR3 length equals 16 residues. CDR3 residues: CASSEAGTGDYNEQFF. The CDR3 DNA reads TGTGCCAGCAGCGAGGCCGGGACAGGGGACTACAATGAGCAGTTCTTC.

V usage is TRBV20-1 and J usage is TRBJ2-1, with D maybe TRBD2 (6 bases). This CDR3 comprises 14 residues. CDR1 and CDR2 from the germline V gene are DFQATT and SNEGSKA (reference sequence). Trimming removed 3 bases from V and 2 bases from J, with 11 bases in between. CDR3 coding DNA: TGCAGTGCTAGTAGCGGAACGGCCTACAATGAGCAGTTCTTC. This encodes CSASSGTAYNEQFF.

The chain couples TRBV30 to TRBJ1-3; D perhaps matches TRBD1 (5 bases). Trimming pared 5 bases from V and 0 bases from J, leaving 11 bases between. This CDR3 spans 14 amino acids. The V gene's germline CDR1 is GTSNPN and CDR2 SVGIG (reference sequence). The CDR3 loop is CAWGTGSSGNTIYF. The CDR3 DNA is TGTGCCTGGGGGACTGGGAGCTCTGGAAACACCATATATTTT.

The chain employs TRBV12-3 or TRBV12-4 and TRBJ2-1; 8 nucleotides match TRBD1. The V segment lost 6 bases and the J segment 6 bases; nucleotides outside the gene matches: 4. The CDR3 sequence is 13 residues long. DNA of the CDR3: TGTGCCAGCAGGGCAGGGGGCGGCAATGAGCAGTTCTTC. This encodes CASRAGGGNEQFF.

The V and J genes are TRBV5-4 and TRBJ2-5, with 10 nucleotides matching TRBD1. From germline, CDR1 is SGHNT and CDR2 YYREEE (reference sequence). There are 16 residues in the CDR3. V trimming: 4 bases; J trimming: 4 bases; junction bases outside the gene matches: 10. CDR3 sequence (DNA): TGTGCCAGCAGCGCGGAGGGACAGGGGAGGGGAGAGACCCAGTACTTC. Residues: CASSAEGQGRGETQYF.

CDR3 residues: CAFAGGPKETQYF. CDR3 nucleotide sequence: TGTGCCTTTGCGGGGGGGCCTAAAGAGACCCAGTACTTC. J is TRBJ2-5 and V is TRBV25-1; 9 nucleotides align to TRBD2. The germline gives CDR1 MGHDK, CDR2 SYGVNS. V shed 11 bases and J 3 bases; nucleotides not matched to a gene: 7. The CDR3 contains 13 residues.

The chain is built from TRBV19 and TRBJ2-6, with D maybe TRBD1 (6 bases). This CDR3 has 14 amino acids. Trimming shortened V by 8 bases and J by 4 bases, and 12 bases separated the two germline ends. Germline values: CDR1 LNHDA, CDR2 SQIVND (reference sequence). This CDR3 is CASGQFTGANVLTF. CDR3 DNA sequence: TGTGCCAGTGGACAGTTTACAGGGGCCAACGTCCTGACTTTC.

The chain has TRBV10-3 and TRBJ2-7; possibly TRBD2 for D (6 bases). V lost 3 bases and J lost 5, with 14 bases in between. The germline V gene has CDR1 ENHRY and CDR2 SYGVKD. The length of the CDR3 is 14 residues. The CDR3 DNA sequence: TGTGCCATCAGTGAATCCAGCGGGTTAAACGAGCAGTACTTC. Protein sequence: CAISESSGLNEQYF.

The CDR3 is CASTARGGGWNEQFF. CDR3 in DNA: TGTGCCAGTACCGCACGGGGGGGTGGCTGGAATGAGCAGTTCTTC. The chain couples TRBV19 to TRBJ2-1, with 8 positions matching TRBD2. Trimming at V came to 7 bases and at J to 7 bases, leaving 12 bases not matched to a gene. The CDR3 is made up of 15 amino acids. The germline CDR1 and CDR2 sequences are LNHDA and SQIVND (reference sequence).